This entry concerns a single T cell receptor (beta chain). Its target antigen remains unknown. No base qualities exist here, and no much larger clone lies one base off it. These data come from a study of blood T cell repertoires in COVID-19 (dated by TCRdb to about 2020). Background on the whole study: The collaborator samples originated in the United States, Italy and Spain and spanned the acute and convalescent phases of COVID-19. Sample metadata almost always included a de-identified subject ID, COVID-19 status, age in years and sex. The prospective study material was composed of cDNA or gDNA derived from T cells, B-cell-depleted T cells, or PBMCs. The repertoires were made available in a free public database intended to serve as a resource for research on the immune response to SARS-CoV-2. The dataset comprised deeply sampled blood TCRbeta repertoires from subjects exposed to, actively infected with, or recovered from COVID-19. Samples came from the ongoing ImmuneRACE study (first 160 participants) plus 1,254 subjects from 6 global collaborators. Where available, HLA class I and class II types were obtained from metadata supplied by the sample provider rather than from assay-based typing. The paper's findings and limits, for the study overall: How much clinical and demographic metadata was included differed by source and by participant, and the metadata was provided uncurated.

From the cysteine up to the phenylalanine, the CDR3 has a length of 14 residues. CDR3 DNA only is kept here, 42 bases in frame from base 1. Trimming accounts for 5 bases at V and 3 bases at J, while the number of junction bases matched to no gene is 7. CDR1 and CDR2 are read off the germline V gene (reference sequence) as MNHEY and SMNVEV. Enrolling through a virtual design, the prospective study's participants ranged in age from roughly 18 to 95 years and lived across 24 United States geographic areas. Cohort assignment in the prospective study relied on participant-reported clinical history from a screening survey and a study questionnaire. ImmuneRACE Cohort 3 recovered participants were defined by two consecutive negative NP/OP PCR tests, healthcare professional clearance, or symptom resolution. Each participant in the prospective study had whole blood, serum and a nasopharyngeal or oropharyngeal swab collected by mobile phlebotomists. Additional blood draws and questionnaires over a roughly two-month period could optionally be provided by prospective study participants. Blood samples from the prospective study were shipped frozen or at room temperature prior to DNA extraction.

TCRbeta CDR3 regions were amplified from genomic DNA by means of the immunoSEQ Assay, a bias-controlled multiplex PCR. The paper's data handling went like this. Nucleated cell counts per sample were estimated from amplification of reference gene primers within the assay. Sequence reads were collapsed and filtered to measure the absolute abundance of every unique TCRbeta CDR3 rearrangement. For each sample, productive Simpson clonality was calculated as the square root of Simpson's diversity index across productive rearrangements. This is the immuneACCESS table as TCRdb keeps it, with only in-frame sequences that have V and J called. A part of the clones is gone; compared with another copy, unresolved V genes explain less than half, and the rest is unexplained. That table supplies the V and J calls and clone size; D and trimming were determined from the DNA. This sample comprises about 350,000 clones, about 90% of them detected only once. Jointly, the top ten make up 1% of the sample.

The sequence was collected from a woman in her 30s who had recovered from COVID-19. The receptor chain draws on TRBV27 and TRBJ2-7, with 7 bases matching TRBD2. Specimen: PBMCs or T cells enriched from blood (not recorded which). Here the CDR3 is given as CASSGGTKIYEQYF. The DNA is TGTGCCAGCAGTGGCGGGACTAAAATCTACGAGCAGTACTTC.